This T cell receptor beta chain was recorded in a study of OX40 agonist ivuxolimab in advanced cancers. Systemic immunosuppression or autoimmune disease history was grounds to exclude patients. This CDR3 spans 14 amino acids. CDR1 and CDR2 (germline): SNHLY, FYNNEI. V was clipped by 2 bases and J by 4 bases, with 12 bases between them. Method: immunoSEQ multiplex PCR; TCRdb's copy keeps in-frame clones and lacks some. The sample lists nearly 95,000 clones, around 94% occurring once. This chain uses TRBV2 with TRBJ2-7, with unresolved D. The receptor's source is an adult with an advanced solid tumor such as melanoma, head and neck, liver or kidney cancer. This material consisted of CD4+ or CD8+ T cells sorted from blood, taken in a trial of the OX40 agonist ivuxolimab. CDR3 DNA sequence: TGTGCCAGCAGTGAAAAGGGTATGGGATACGAGCAGTACTTC. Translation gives CASSEKGMGYEQYF.